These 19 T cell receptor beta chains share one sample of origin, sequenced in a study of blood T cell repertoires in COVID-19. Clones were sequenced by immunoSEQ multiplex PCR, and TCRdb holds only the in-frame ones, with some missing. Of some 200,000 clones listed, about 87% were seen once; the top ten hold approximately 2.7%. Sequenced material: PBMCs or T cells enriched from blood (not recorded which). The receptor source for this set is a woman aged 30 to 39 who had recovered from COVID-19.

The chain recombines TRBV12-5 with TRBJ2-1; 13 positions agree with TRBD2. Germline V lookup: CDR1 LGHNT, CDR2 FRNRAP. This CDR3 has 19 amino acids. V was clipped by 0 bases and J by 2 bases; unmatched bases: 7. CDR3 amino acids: CASGLVLRGLAGPYNEQFF. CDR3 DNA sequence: TGTGCTAGTGGTTTGGTACTCAGGGGACTAGCGGGGCCCTACAATGAGCAGTTCTTC.

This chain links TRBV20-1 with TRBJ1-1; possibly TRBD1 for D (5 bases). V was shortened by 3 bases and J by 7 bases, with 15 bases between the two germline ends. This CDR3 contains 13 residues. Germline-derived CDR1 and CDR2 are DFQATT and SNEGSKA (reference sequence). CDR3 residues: CSASLGGTYEAFF. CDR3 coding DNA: TGCAGTGCTAGTTTGGGGGGAACTTATGAAGCTTTCTTT.

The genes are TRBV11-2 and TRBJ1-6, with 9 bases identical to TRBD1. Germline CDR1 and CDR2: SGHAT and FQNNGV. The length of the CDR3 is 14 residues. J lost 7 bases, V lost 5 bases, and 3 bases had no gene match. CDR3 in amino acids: CASSGQGMNSPLHF. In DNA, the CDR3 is TGTGCCAGCAGCGGACAGGGGATGAATTCACCCCTCCACTTT.

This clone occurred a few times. The CDR3: CASSHGTGSENTIYF. The CDR3 DNA sequence: TGCGCCAGCAGCCACGGGACAGGGAGCGAAAACACCATATATTTT. V and J are TRBV4-1 and TRBJ1-3; 9 bases are shared with TRBD1. Germline CDR1 reads MGHRA; CDR2 reads YSYEKL. The CDR3 runs 15 residues. Trimming took 3 bases from V and 6 from J; bases not matched to a gene: 6.

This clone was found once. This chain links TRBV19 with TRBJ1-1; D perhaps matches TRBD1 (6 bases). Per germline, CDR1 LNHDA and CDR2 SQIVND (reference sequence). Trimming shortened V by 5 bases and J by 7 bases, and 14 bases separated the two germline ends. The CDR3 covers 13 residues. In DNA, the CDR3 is TGTGCCAGTAGTTCCAGGGGAGGGGGTGAAGCTTTCTTT. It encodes CASSSRGGGEAFF.

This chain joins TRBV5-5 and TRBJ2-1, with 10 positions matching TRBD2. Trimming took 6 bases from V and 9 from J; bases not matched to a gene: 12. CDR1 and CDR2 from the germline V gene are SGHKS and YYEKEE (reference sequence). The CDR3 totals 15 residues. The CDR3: CASTWSLAGAGEQFF. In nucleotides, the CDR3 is TGTGCCAGCACCTGGTCTCTAGCGGGGGCAGGTGAGCAGTTCTTC.

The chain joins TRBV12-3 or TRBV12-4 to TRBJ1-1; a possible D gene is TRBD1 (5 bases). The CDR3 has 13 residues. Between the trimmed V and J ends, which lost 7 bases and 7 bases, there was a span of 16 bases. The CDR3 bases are TGTGCCAGCACCCTTTCGGGGGGTCTTGAAGCTTTCTTT. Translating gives CASTLSGGLEAFF.

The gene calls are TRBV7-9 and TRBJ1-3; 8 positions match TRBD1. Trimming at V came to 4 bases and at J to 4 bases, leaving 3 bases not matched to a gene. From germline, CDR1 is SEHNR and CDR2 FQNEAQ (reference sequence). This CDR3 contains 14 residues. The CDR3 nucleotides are TGTGCCAGCAGCTCGACAGGGGAAGGAAACACCATATATTTT. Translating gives CASSSTGEGNTIYF. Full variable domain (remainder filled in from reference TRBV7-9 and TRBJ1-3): DTGVSQNPRHKITKRGQNVTFRCDPISEHNRLYWYRQTLGQGPEFLTYFQNEAQLEKSRLLSDRFSAERPKGSFSTLEIQRTEQGDSAMYLCASSSTGEGNTIYFGEGSWLTVV.

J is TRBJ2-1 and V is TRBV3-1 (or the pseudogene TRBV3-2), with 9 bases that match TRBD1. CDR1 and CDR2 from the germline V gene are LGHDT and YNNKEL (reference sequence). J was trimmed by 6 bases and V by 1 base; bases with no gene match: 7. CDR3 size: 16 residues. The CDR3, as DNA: TGTGCCAGCAGCCAAGGGTTCGGGACAGGGACCAATGAGCAGTTCTTC. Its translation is CASSQGFGTGTNEQFF.

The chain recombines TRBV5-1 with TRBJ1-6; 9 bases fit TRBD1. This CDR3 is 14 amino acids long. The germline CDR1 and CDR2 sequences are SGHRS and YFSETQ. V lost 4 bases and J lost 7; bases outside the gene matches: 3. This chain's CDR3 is CASSPDRGNSPLHF. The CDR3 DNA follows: TGCGCCAGCAGCCCGGACAGGGGCAATTCACCCCTCCACTTT. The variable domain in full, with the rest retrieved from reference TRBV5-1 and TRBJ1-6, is KAGVTQTPRYLIKTRGQQVTLSCSPISGHRSVSWYQQTPGQGLQFLFEYFSETQRNKGNFPGRFSGRQFSNSRSEMNVSTLELGDSALYLCASSPDRGNSPLHFGNGTRLTVT.

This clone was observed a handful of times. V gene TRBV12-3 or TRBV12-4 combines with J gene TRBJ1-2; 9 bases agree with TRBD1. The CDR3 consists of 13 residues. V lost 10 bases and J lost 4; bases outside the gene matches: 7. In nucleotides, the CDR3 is TGTGCCACCTCAGGGGACAGGGTCTATGGCTACACCTTC. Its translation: CATSGDRVYGYTF.

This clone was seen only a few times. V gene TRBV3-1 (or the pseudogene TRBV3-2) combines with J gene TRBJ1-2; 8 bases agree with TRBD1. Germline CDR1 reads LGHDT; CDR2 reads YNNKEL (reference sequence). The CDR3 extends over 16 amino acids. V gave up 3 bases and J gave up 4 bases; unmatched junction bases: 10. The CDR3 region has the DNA TGTGCCAGCAGCCAGAAACGGGACAGGCTTGTCTATGGCTACACCTTC. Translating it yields CASSQKRDRLVYGYTF.

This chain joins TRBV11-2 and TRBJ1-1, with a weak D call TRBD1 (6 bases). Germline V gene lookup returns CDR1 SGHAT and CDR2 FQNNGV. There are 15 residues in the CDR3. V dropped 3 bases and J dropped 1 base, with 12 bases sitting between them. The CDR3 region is CASSFILGGNTEAFF. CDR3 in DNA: TGTGCCAGCAGCTTCATCCTAGGGGGGAACACTGAAGCTTTCTTT.

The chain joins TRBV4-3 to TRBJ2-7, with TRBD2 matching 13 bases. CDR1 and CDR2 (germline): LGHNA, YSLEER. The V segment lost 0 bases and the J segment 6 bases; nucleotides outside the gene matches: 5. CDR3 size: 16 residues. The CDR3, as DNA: TGCGCCAGCAGCCAAGATACTAGCGGGGGGGCCTCCGAGCAGTACTTC. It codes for CASSQDTSGGASEQYF.

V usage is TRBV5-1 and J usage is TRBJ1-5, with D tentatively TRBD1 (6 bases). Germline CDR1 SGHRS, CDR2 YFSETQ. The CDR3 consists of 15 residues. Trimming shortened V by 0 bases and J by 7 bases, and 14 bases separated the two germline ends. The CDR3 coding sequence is TGCGCCAGCAGCTTGGAGGGGGTAGTGGGCCAGCCCCAGCATTTT. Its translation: CASSLEGVVGQPQHF.

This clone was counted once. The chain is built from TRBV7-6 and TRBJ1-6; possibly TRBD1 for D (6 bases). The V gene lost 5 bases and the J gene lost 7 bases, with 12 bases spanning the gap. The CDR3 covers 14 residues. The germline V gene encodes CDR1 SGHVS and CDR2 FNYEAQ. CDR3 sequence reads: CASSSGQFNSPLHF. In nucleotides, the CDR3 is TGTGCCAGCAGCAGTGGACAGTTCAATTCACCCCTCCACTTT. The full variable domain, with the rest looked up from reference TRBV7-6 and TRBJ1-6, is GAGVSQSPRYKVTKRGQDVALRCDPISGHVSLYWYRQALGQGPEFLTYFNYEAQQDKSGLPNDRFSAERPEGSISTLTIQRTEQRDSAMYRCASSSGQFNSPLHFGNGTRLTVT.

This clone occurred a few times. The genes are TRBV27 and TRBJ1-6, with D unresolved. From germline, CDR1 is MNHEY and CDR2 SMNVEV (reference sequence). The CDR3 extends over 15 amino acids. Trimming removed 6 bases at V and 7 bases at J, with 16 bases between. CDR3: CASRTNPAGNSPLHF. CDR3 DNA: TGTGCCAGCAGAACTAACCCAGCGGGAAATTCACCCCTCCACTTT.

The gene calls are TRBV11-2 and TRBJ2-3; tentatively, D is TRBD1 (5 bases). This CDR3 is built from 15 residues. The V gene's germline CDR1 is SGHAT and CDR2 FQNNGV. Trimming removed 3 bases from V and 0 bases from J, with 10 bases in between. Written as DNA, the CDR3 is TGTGCCAGCAGCTTGGGGCGGAAAAGCACAGATACGCAGTATTTT. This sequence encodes CASSLGRKSTDTQYF.

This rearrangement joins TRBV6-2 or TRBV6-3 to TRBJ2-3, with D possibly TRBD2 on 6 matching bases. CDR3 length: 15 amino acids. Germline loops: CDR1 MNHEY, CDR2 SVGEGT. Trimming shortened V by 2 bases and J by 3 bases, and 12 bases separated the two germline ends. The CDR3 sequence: CASSYRSGQTDTQYF. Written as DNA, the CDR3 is TGTGCCAGCAGTTACCGGAGCGGGCAGACAGATACGCAGTATTTT.